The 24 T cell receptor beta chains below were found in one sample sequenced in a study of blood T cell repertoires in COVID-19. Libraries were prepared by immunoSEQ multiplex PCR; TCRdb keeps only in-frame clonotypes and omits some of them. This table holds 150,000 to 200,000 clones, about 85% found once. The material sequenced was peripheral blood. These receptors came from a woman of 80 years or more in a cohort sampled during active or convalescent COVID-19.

Here the CDR3 DNA reads TGCGCCAGCAGCCAAGAGCCGGGGGACACCGGGGAGCTGTTTTTT. It specifies CASSQEPGDTGELFF. This chain links TRBV4-3 with TRBJ2-2; a possible D gene is TRBD2 (6 bases). CDR1 and CDR2 (germline): LGHNA, YSLEER. Between the trimmed V and J ends, which lost 0 bases and 3 bases, there was a span of 8 bases. The CDR3 covers 15 residues.

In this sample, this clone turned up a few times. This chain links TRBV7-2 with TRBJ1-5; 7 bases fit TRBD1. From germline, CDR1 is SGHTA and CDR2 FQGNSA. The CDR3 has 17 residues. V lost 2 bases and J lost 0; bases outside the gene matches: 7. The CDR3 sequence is CASSLIGTVDSNQPQHF. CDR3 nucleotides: TGTGCCAGCAGCTTAATTGGGACAGTGGATAGCAATCAGCCCCAGCATTTT.

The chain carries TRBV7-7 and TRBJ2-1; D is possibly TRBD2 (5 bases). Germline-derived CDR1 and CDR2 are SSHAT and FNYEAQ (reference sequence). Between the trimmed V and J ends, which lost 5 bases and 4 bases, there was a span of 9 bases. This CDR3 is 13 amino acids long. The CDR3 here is CASSPTNYNEQFF. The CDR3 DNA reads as TGTGCCAGCAGCCCGACTAATTACAATGAGCAGTTCTTC.

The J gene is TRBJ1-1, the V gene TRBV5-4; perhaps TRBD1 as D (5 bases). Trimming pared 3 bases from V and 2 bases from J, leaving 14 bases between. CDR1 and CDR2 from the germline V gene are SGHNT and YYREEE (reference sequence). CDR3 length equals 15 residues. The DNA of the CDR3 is TGTGCCAGCAGCTGGGGCCTGACAGTTAACACTGAAGCTTTCTTT. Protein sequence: CASSWGLTVNTEAFF.

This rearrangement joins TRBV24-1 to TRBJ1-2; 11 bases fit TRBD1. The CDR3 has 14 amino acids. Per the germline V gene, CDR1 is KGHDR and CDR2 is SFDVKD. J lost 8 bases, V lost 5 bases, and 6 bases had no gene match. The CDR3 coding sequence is TGTGCCACCAGTGCCGGACAGGGGGCAGAGGGCTACACCTTC. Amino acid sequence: CATSAGQGAEGYTF.

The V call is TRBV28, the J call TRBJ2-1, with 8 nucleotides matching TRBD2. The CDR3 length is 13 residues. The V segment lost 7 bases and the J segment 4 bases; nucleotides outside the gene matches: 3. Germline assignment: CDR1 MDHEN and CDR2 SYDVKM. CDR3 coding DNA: TGTGCCAGCACCGGGGGGGCTTACAATGAGCAGTTCTTC. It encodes CASTGGAYNEQFF.

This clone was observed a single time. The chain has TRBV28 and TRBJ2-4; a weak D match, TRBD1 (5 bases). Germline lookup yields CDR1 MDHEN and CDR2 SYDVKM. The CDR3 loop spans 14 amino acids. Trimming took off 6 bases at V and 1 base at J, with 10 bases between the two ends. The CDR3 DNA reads TGTGCCAGCAGACCCCCAGGGGCCAAAAACATTCAGTACTTC. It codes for CASRPPGAKNIQYF.

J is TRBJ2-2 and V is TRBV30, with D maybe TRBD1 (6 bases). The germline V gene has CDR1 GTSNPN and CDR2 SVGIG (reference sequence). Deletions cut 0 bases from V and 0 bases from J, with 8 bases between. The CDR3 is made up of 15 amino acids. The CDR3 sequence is CAWSVPGANTGELFF. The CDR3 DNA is TGTGCCTGGAGTGTACCAGGGGCGAACACCGGGGAGCTGTTTTTT.

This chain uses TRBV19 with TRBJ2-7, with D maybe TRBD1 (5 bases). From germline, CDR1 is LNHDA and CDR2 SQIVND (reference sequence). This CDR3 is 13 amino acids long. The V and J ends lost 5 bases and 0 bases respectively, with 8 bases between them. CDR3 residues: CASSQGASYEQYF. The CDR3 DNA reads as TGTGCCAGTAGTCAAGGGGCCTCCTACGAGCAGTACTTC.

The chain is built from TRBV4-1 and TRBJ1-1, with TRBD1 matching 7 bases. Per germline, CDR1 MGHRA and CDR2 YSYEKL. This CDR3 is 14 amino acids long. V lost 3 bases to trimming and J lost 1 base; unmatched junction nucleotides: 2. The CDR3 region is CASSHDRANTEAFF. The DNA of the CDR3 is TGCGCCAGCAGCCATGACAGGGCGAACACTGAAGCTTTCTTT.

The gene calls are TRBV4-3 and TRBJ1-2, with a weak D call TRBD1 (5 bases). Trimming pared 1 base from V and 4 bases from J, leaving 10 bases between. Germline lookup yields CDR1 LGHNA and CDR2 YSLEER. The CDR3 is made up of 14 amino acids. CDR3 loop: CASSQGQIRYGYTF. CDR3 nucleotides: TGCGCCAGCAGCCAAGGACAGATTCGCTATGGCTACACCTTC.

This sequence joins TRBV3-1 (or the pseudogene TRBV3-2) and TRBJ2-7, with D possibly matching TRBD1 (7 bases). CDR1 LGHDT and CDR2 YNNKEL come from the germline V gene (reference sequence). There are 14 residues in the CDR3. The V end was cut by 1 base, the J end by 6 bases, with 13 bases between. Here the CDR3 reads CASSQGPQGGEQYF. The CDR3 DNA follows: TGTGCCAGCAGCCAAGGCCCCCAGGGGGGCGAGCAGTACTTC.

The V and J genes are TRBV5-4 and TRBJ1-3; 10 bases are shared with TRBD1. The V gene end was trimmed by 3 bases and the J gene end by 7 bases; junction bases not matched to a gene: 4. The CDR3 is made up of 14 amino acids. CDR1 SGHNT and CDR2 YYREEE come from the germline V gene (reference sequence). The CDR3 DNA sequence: TGTGCCAGCAGCTCGGACAGGGGGGGGAACACCATATATTTT. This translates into CASSSDRGGNTIYF.

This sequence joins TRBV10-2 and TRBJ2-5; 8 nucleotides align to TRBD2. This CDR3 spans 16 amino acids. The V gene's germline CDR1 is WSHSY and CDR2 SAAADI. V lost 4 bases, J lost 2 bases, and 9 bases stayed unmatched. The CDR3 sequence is CASSVWAGGTQETQYF. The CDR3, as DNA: TGCGCCAGCAGTGTTTGGGCGGGGGGTACTCAAGAGACCCAGTACTTC.

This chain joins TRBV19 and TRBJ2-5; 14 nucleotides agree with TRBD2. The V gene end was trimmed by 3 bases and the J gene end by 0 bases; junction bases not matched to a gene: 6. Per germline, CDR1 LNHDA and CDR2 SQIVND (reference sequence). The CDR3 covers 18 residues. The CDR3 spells CASSMAGLAGEYQETQYF. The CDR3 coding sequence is TGTGCCAGTAGTATGGCGGGACTAGCGGGGGAGTACCAAGAGACCCAGTACTTC. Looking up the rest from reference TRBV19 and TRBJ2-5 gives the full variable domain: DGGITQSPKYLFRKEGQNVTLSCEQNLNHDAMYWYRQDPGQGLRLIYYSQIVNDFQKGDIAEGYSVSREKKESFPLTVTSAQKNPTAFYLCASSMAGLAGEYQETQYFGPGTRLLVL.

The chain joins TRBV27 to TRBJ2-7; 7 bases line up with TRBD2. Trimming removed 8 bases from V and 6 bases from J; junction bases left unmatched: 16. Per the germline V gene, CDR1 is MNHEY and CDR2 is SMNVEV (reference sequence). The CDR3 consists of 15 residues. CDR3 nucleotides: TGTGCCAGCTCCGGGTGGAGCGGGGAAATCTCCGAGCAGTACTTC. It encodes CASSGWSGEISEQYF.

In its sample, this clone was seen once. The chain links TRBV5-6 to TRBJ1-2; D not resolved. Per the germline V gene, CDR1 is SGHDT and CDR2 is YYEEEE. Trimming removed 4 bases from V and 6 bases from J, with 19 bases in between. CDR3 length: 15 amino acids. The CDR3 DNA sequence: TGTGCCAGCAGCCCGGGAGTGGCCTACCGCCATGGCTACACCTTC. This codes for CASSPGVAYRHGYTF.

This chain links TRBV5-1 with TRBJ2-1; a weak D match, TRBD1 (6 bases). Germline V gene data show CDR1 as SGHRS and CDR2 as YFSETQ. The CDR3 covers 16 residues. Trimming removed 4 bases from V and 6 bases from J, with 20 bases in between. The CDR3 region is CASSGVVGGEANEQFF. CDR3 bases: TGCGCCAGCAGCGGGGTCGTAGGGGGAGAGGCCAATGAGCAGTTCTTC.

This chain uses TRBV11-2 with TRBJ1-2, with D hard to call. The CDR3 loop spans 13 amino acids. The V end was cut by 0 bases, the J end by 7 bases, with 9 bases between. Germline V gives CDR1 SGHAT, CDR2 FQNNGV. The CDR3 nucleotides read TGTGCCAGCAGCTTAGATGGGCACCTTGGCTACACCTTC. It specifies CASSLDGHLGYTF. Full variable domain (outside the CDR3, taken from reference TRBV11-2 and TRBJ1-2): EAGVAQSPRYKIIEKRQSVAFWCNPISGHATLYWYQQILGQGPKLLIQFQNNGVVDDSQLPKDRFSAERLKGVDSTLKIQPAKLEDSAVYLCASSLDGHLGYTFGSGTRLTVV.

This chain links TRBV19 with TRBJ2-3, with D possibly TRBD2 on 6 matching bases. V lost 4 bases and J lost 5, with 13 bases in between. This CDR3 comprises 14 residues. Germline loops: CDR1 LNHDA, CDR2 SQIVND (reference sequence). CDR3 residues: CASSSADGGDTQYF. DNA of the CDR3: TGTGCCAGTAGTAGCGCGGACGGGGGAGATACGCAGTATTTT.

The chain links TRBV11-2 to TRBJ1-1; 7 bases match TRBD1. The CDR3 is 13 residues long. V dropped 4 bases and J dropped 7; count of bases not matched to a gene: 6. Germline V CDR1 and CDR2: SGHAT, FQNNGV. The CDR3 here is CASSWDRGREAFF. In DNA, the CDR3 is TGTGCCAGCAGCTGGGACAGAGGCCGTGAAGCTTTCTTT.

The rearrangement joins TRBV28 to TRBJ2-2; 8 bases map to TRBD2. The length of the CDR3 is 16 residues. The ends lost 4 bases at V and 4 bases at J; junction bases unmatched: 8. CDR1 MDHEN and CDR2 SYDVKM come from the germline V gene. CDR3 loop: CASSSPGGSLTGELFF. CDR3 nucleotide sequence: TGTGCCAGCAGTTCCCCGGGGGGGTCCCTCACCGGGGAGCTGTTTTTT.

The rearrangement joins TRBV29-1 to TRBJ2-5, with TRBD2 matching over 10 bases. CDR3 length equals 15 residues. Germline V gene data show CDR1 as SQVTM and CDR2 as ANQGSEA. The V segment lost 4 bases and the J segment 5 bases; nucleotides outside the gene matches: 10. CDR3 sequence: CSVASLAGVGETQYF. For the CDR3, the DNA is TGCAGCGTTGCTAGCCTAGCGGGAGTCGGTGAGACCCAGTACTTC.

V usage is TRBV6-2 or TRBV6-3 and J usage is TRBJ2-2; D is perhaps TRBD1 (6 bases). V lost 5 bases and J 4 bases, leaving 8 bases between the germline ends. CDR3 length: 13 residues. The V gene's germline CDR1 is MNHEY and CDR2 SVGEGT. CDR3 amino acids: CASSRQVTGELFF. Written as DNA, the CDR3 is TGTGCCAGCAGTAGACAGGTCACCGGGGAGCTGTTTTTT.